Shown below are 27 T cell receptor beta chains from a single sample sequenced in a study of T cell responses to AZD1222 COVID-19 vaccine. Using immunoSEQ multiplex PCR, the repertoire was profiled, and TCRdb retains in-frame clones only, with some absent. The sample holds over 110,000 clones, 85% to 95% seen once. Sequencing was performed on peripheral blood, taken after recovery from COVID-19. These receptors all come from an adult who had recovered from COVID-19.

The rearrangement joins TRBV5-4 to TRBJ2-7; 10 positions agree with TRBD2. V was pared by 0 bases and J by 11 bases, with 14 bases of the junction left unmatched. This CDR3 region has 16 residues. Germline CDR1 SGHNT, CDR2 YYREEE (reference sequence). The DNA for the CDR3 is TGTGCCAGCAGCTTGGCCGATAGGACTAGCGGCTCTGGGGAGTACTTC. It yields the protein CASSLADRTSGSGEYF.

The chain employs TRBV7-2 and TRBJ1-5; TRBD1 might be the D (5 bases). CDR1 and CDR2 from the germline V gene are SGHTA and FQGNSA. V dropped 6 bases and J dropped 3 bases, with 15 bases sitting between them. The CDR3 length is 15 residues. CDR3 sequence reads: CASRVTAVNNQPQHF. Here the CDR3 DNA reads TGTGCCAGCAGGGTGACAGCAGTTAACAATCAGCCCCAGCATTTT.

The rearrangement uses TRBV6-5 and TRBJ1-1, with D tentatively TRBD1 (5 bases). V lost 8 bases, J lost 0 bases, and 13 bases lay in between. Germline V gene lookup returns CDR1 MNHEY and CDR2 SVGAGI. The CDR3 totals 14 residues. The CDR3 is CASARVPMNTEAFF. For the CDR3, the DNA is TGTGCCAGCGCCAGGGTTCCTATGAACACTGAAGCTTTCTTT.

This rearrangement joins TRBV6-5 to TRBJ1-2; 7 nucleotides match TRBD1. The CDR3 covers 14 residues. The germline V gene encodes CDR1 MNHEY and CDR2 SVGAGI. The V and J ends lost 7 bases and 6 bases, in that order; junction bases with no gene match: 11. CDR3: CASTRTGGLNGYTF. DNA for the CDR3: TGTGCCAGCACCCGGACAGGAGGGTTGAATGGCTACACCTTC.

This chain links TRBV27 with TRBJ2-2; no reliable D call. With 0 bases removed from V and 2 bases from J, the gap between germline ends came to 10 bases. This CDR3 contains 16 residues. Germline assignment: CDR1 MNHEY and CDR2 SMNVEV (reference sequence). This CDR3 is CASSLSSQTNTGELFF. The CDR3 DNA reads TGTGCCAGCAGTTTATCGTCGCAGACAAACACCGGGGAGCTGTTTTTT.

This sequence joins TRBV2 and TRBJ2-7, with D possibly being TRBD2 (6 bases). Germline CDR1 SNHLY, CDR2 FYNNEI. This CDR3 has 12 amino acids. Trimming removed 6 bases at V and 6 bases at J, with 12 bases between. CDR3 sequence reads: CASRVGGTEQYF. The CDR3 DNA reads as TGTGCCAGCAGAGTGGGGGGAACCGAGCAGTACTTC.

CDR3 coding DNA: TGTGCCAGCAGCCCAGGGGTCCAGCGGAGGCCCTACAATGAGCAGTTCTTC. As protein: CASSPGVQRRPYNEQFF. The chain employs TRBV5-4 and TRBJ2-1; D is perhaps TRBD1 (6 bases). Looked up from germline, CDR1 is SGHNT and CDR2 is YYREEE (reference sequence). The V end was cut by 4 bases, the J end by 2 bases, with 19 bases between. This CDR3 spans 17 amino acids.

The chain is built from TRBV21-1 and TRBJ2-2; the table's D call of TRBD2 was not tested on the DNA. TRBV21-1 is a listed pseudogene. CDR3 length equals 18 residues. CDR3 in DNA: TGTGCCAGCAGCAGGGGACTAGCGGGAGAGGGTCCCACCGGGGAGCTGTTTTTT. As protein: CASSRGLAGEGPTGELFF.

This chain links TRBV5-4 with TRBJ2-7; D is unresolved. Trimming stripped 0 bases from V and 5 bases from J, with 9 bases between. Looked up from germline, CDR1 is SGHNT and CDR2 is YYREEE (reference sequence). This CDR3 is 13 amino acids long. The CDR3 sequence is CASSLAIINEQYF. CDR3 in DNA: TGTGCCAGCAGCTTGGCTATAATAAACGAGCAGTACTTC.

The rearrangement uses TRBV10-3 and TRBJ2-1, with 11 bases lining up with TRBD2. Germline CDR1 ENHRY, CDR2 SYGVKD. The CDR3 spans 18 residues. The trim removed 3 bases at V and 0 bases at J, leaving 7 bases unmatched. CDR3 loop: CAISELIAGGPSYNEQFF. The CDR3 nucleotides read TGTGCCATCAGTGAATTAATAGCGGGAGGGCCCTCCTACAATGAGCAGTTCTTC.

The chain uses TRBV2 and TRBJ2-7; D might be TRBD1 (5 bases). The CDR3 has 14 residues. The V end was cut by 6 bases, the J end by 4 bases, with 16 bases between. Germline V gene sequence: CDR1 SNHLY, CDR2 FYNNEI. The CDR3 region is CASRAQGIPYEQYF. The CDR3 nucleotides are TGTGCCAGCAGGGCTCAGGGTATCCCTTACGAGCAGTACTTC.

The chain combines TRBV11-1 with TRBJ2-7, with D possibly matching TRBD2 (6 bases). The V and J ends lost 2 bases and 4 bases respectively, with 15 bases between them. The germline gives CDR1 SGHAT, CDR2 FQDESV (reference sequence). This CDR3 region has 15 residues. The CDR3 sequence is CASSLTTGSFYEQYF. CDR3 bases: TGTGCCAGCAGCTTAACAACCGGGAGCTTTTACGAGCAGTACTTC. The complete variable domain, with remaining parts taken from reference TRBV11-1 and TRBJ2-7, reads EAEVAQSPRYKITEKSQAVAFWCDPISGHATLYWYRQILGQGPELLVQFQDESVVDDSQLPKDRFSAERLKGVDSTLKIQPAELGDSAMYLCASSLTTGSFYEQYFGPGTRLTVT.

With regard to this clone: Other nucleotide sequences from this sample produce the same CDR3. The CDR3 DNA reads as TGTGCCAGCTCACCAGGCAGCAATCAGCCCCAGCATTTT. Protein product: CASSPGSNQPQHF. V usage is TRBV18 and J usage is TRBJ1-5; no firm D call. Germline CDR1 reads KGHSH; CDR2 reads LQKENI. V shed 2 bases and J shed 1 base, with 3 bases lying between them. The CDR3 consists of 13 residues.

The genes are TRBV2 and TRBJ1-3; D is perhaps TRBD1 (5 bases). The ends were cut back, 4 bases at V and 2 bases at J, with 15 bases in the middle. The CDR3 sequence is 16 residues long. Germline V CDR1 and CDR2: SNHLY, FYNNEI. The CDR3 DNA is TGTGCCAGCAGTGTCCTCGGGGGGAGTACTGGAAACACCATATATTTT. It encodes CASSVLGGSTGNTIYF.

This sequence joins TRBV15 and TRBJ2-2, with unresolved D. This CDR3 spans 15 amino acids. V lost 0 bases, J lost 6 bases, and 11 bases lay in between. The V gene's germline CDR1 is LNHNV and CDR2 YYDKDF (reference sequence). In DNA, the CDR3 is TGTGCCACCAGCAGAGATCAGAGGATCTCCGGGGAGCTGTTTTTT. Translating gives CATSRDQRISGELFF.

The V gene is TRBV30, the J gene TRBJ2-5; D possibly uses TRBD1 or TRBD2 (5 bases each). V was clipped by 2 bases and J by 5 bases, with 12 bases between them. The CDR3 extends over 13 amino acids. Germline CDR1 reads GTSNPN; CDR2 reads SVGIG (reference sequence). The CDR3 reads CAWSLLGVETQYF. The CDR3 region has the DNA TGTGCCTGGAGTCTACTGGGGGTGGAGACCCAGTACTTC.

The chain recombines TRBV2 with TRBJ2-7, with D unresolved. The V and J ends lost 2 bases and 4 bases respectively, with 6 bases between them. Looked up from germline, CDR1 is SNHLY and CDR2 is FYNNEI. CDR3 length: 12 amino acids. The CDR3 reads CASSETVYEQYF. Here the CDR3 DNA reads TGTGCCAGCAGTGAAACAGTTTACGAGCAGTACTTC.

The table lists this clone with a count of one. The chain has TRBV6-5 and TRBJ2-1; 8 bases align to TRBD2. Germline V gene data show CDR1 as MNHEY and CDR2 as SVGAGI. The CDR3 sequence is 13 residues long. Trimming removed 0 bases from V and 10 bases from J; junction bases left unmatched: 2. The CDR3 DNA is TGTGCCAGCAGTTACTCGATAGCGGGAGAGCAGTTCTTC. It codes for CASSYSIAGEQFF.

The CDR3 sequence: CASSLGGTGSEQYF. DNA of the CDR3: TGTGCCAGCAGCTTAGGAGGGACAGGGAGCGAGCAGTACTTC. The chain is built from TRBV7-6 and TRBJ2-7; TRBD1 aligns across 9 bases. The CDR3 totals 14 residues. Germline V gene data show CDR1 as SGHVS and CDR2 as FNYEAQ. V was clipped by 1 base and J by 6 bases; unmatched bases: 4.

This clone was recorded once. V is TRBV7-6 and J is TRBJ1-6, with D possibly being TRBD1 (5 bases). The CDR3 is 15 amino acids. Germline V gene data show CDR1 as SGHVS and CDR2 as FNYEAQ. The V end was cut by 5 bases, the J end by 5 bases, with 13 bases between. The CDR3 DNA reads TGTGCCAGCAGCCAGGGACTCATGAATAATTCACCCCTCCACTTT. Protein sequence: CASSQGLMNNSPLHF.

The rearrangement joins TRBV6-5 to TRBJ1-5, with TRBD1 identical over 7 bases. With 4 bases clipped from V and 4 bases from J, the junction kept 10 bases outside the gene matches. The germline V gene encodes CDR1 MNHEY and CDR2 SVGAGI. The CDR3 consists of 16 residues. The CDR3: CASSSQGPVANQPQHF. The CDR3 region has the DNA TGTGCCAGCAGTTCACAGGGGCCGGTTGCGAATCAGCCCCAGCATTTT.

J is TRBJ1-5 and V is TRBV2; D gene uncertain. Trimming left V 4 bases short and J 6 bases short, with 10 bases between. Germline CDR1 is SNHLY and CDR2 is FYNNEI. This CDR3 has 13 residues. As DNA, the CDR3 is TGTGCCAGCAGTGGAGAGCGGAGTCAGCCCCAGCATTTT. It is translated as CASSGERSQPQHF. Supplemented by reference TRBV2 and TRBJ1-5, the full variable domain reads EPEVTQTPSHQVTQMGQEVILRCVPISNHLYFYWYRQILGQKVEFLVSFYNNEISEKSEIFDDQFSVERPDGSNFTLKIRSTKLEDSAMYFCASSGERSQPQHFGDGTRLSIL.

The chain uses TRBV5-6 and TRBJ1-5; D gene ambiguous. Per germline, CDR1 SGHDT and CDR2 YYEEEE. The ends were cut back, 5 bases at V and 3 bases at J, with 6 bases in the middle. CDR3 length: 12 residues. The CDR3 DNA reads TGTGCCAGCAGTTTTTACAATCAGCCCCAGCATTTT. Protein sequence: CASSFYNQPQHF.

The chain recombines TRBV19 with TRBJ2-3; tentatively, D is TRBD2 (5 bases). The V and J ends lost 6 bases and 0 bases respectively, with 16 bases between them. Germline loops: CDR1 LNHDA, CDR2 SQIVND (reference sequence). The CDR3 has 16 residues. The CDR3, as DNA: TGTGCCAGTAGCCCCAATCGGGGTACTAGCACAGATACGCAGTATTTT. Translation gives CASSPNRGTSTDTQYF. The full variable domain, its missing parts supplied by reference TRBV19 and TRBJ2-3, is DGGITQSPKYLFRKEGQNVTLSCEQNLNHDAMYWYRQDPGQGLRLIYYSQIVNDFQKGDIAEGYSVSREKKESFPLTVTSAQKNPTAFYLCASSPNRGTSTDTQYFGPGTRLTVL.

This sequence joins TRBV28 and TRBJ1-5; the D is unclear. The CDR3 length is 14 residues. Trimming left V 4 bases short and J 4 bases short, with 11 bases between. Germline V lookup: CDR1 MDHEN, CDR2 SYDVKM. In DNA form, the CDR3 reads TGTGCCAGCAGTTCCGGCGCCACAAATCAGCCCCAGCATTTT. It translates to CASSSGATNQPQHF.

This chain joins TRBV19 and TRBJ2-7; TRBD1 is a possible D gene (7 bases). The CDR3 consists of 14 residues. Trimming left V 3 bases short and J 2 bases short, with 11 bases between. From germline, CDR1 is LNHDA and CDR2 SQIVND (reference sequence). The CDR3 region has the DNA TGTGCCAGTAGTATTGCAGGGGGGACCTACGAGCAGTACTTC. Its protein is CASSIAGGTYEQYF.

For the CDR3, the DNA is TGTGCCAGCAGCCTCAGTGGGGGGCTGTACGAGCAGTACTTC. It yields the protein CASSLSGGLYEQYF. The gene calls are TRBV7-8 and TRBJ2-7, with D perhaps being TRBD1 or TRBD2 (6 bases each). Between the trimmed V and J ends, which lost 5 bases and 4 bases, there was a span of 15 bases. CDR1 is SGHVS and CDR2 is FQNEAQ in the germline V gene. This CDR3 has 14 amino acids.